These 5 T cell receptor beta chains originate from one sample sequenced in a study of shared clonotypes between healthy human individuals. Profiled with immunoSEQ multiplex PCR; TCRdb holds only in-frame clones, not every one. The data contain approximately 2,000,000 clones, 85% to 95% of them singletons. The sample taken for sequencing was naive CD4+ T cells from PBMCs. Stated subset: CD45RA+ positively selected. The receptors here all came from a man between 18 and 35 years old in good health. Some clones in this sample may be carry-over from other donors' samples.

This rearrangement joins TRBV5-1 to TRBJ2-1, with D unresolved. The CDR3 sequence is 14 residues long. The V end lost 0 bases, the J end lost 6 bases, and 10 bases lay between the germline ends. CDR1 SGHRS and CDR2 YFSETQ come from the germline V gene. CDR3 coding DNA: TGCGCCAGCAGCTTGGCGGGTGAACCCAATGAGCAGTTCTTC. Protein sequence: CASSLAGEPNEQFF. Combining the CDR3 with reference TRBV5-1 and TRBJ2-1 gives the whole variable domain KAGVTQTPRYLIKTRGQQVTLSCSPISGHRSVSWYQQTPGQGLQFLFEYFSETQRNKGNFPGRFSGRQFSNSRSEMNVSTLELGDSALYLCASSLAGEPNEQFFGPGTRLTVL.

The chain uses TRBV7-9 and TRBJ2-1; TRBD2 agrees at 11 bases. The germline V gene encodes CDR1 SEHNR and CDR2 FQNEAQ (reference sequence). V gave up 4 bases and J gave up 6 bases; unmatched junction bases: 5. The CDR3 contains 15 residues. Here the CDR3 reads CASSWTSGFGNEQFF. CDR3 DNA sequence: TGTGCCAGCAGCTGGACTAGCGGGTTTGGCAATGAGCAGTTCTTC.

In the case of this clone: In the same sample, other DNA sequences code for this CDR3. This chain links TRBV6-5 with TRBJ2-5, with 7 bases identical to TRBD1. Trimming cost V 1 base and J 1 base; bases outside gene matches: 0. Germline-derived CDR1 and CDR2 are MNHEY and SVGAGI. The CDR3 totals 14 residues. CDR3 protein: CASSYYRGQETQYF. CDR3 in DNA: TGTGCCAGCAGTTACTACAGGGGCCAAGAGACCCAGTACTTC.

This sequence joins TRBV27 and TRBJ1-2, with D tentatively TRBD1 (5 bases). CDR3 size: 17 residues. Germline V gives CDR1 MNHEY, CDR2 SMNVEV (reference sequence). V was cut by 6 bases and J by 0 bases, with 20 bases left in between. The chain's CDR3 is CASRRGAGTLANYGYTF. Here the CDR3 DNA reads TGTGCCAGCAGGAGGGGCGCAGGGACGCTAGCTAACTATGGCTACACCTTC.

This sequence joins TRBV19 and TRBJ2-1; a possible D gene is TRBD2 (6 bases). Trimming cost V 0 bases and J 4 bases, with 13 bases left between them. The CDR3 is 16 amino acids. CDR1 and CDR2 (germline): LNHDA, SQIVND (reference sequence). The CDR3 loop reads CASSIEGRAGYNEQFF. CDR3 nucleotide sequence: TGTGCCAGTAGTATAGAAGGGCGGGCGGGGTACAATGAGCAGTTCTTC.